The next 29 T cell receptor beta chains were all read from a single sample in a study of technical replicates of blood from four donors. Profiled with immunoSEQ multiplex PCR; TCRdb holds only in-frame clones, not every one. The top ten clones hold 0.3% to 0.35% of a sample with about 97,000 clones, about 94% of them seen once. Sequencing input: T cells isolated from PBMCs. Source of these receptors: a human donor in good health.

This chain uses TRBV7-6 with TRBJ1-5; TRBD1 is a possible D gene (6 bases). The germline gives CDR1 SGHVS, CDR2 FNYEAQ. This CDR3 comprises 14 residues. Trimming took 5 bases from V and 1 from J, leaving 9 bases between them. Here the CDR3 DNA reads TGTGCCAGCAGCCTTGGACAGAGCAATCAGCCCCAGCATTTT. Translation gives CASSLGQSNQPQHF.

The genes are TRBV11-3 and TRBJ2-1; 7 bases line up with TRBD1. Per germline, CDR1 SGHNT and CDR2 YENEEA. The CDR3 sequence is 14 residues long. V lost 4 bases, J lost 7 bases, and 7 bases stayed unmatched. The CDR3 DNA sequence: TGTGCCAGCAGCTCCCCTGAGGGGGCAAATGAGCAGTTCTTC. The encoded protein is CASSSPEGANEQFF. The whole variable domain, remainder taken from reference TRBV11-3 and TRBJ2-1, is EAGVVQSPRYKIIEKKQPVAFWCNPISGHNTLYWYLQNLGQGPELLIRYENEEAVDDSQLPKDRFSAERLKGVDSTLKIQPAELGDSAVYLCASSSPEGANEQFFGPGTRLTVL.

The V and J genes are TRBV11-2 and TRBJ2-7; 10 bases match TRBD1. This CDR3 is 15 amino acids long. V lost 4 bases and J lost 6; bases outside the gene matches: 9. From germline, CDR1 is SGHAT and CDR2 FQNNGV. The CDR3 DNA reads TGTGCCAGCAGCTCCAGTCCCTGGACAGGGGGCGAGCAGTACTTC. Translated, it gives CASSSSPWTGGEQYF.

The rearrangement uses TRBV2 and TRBJ1-1, with a possible D match to TRBD1 (5 bases). Germline-derived CDR1 and CDR2 are SNHLY and FYNNEI. The CDR3 totals 13 residues. The V gene lost 6 bases and the J gene lost 3 bases, with 11 bases spanning the gap. The CDR3 DNA follows: TGTGCCAGCAGGACAGAAATGTACACTGAAGCTTTCTTT. It yields the protein CASRTEMYTEAFF. The full variable domain, with the rest looked up from reference TRBV2 and TRBJ1-1, is EPEVTQTPSHQVTQMGQEVILRCVPISNHLYFYWYRQILGQKVEFLVSFYNNEISEKSEIFDDQFSVERPDGSNFTLKIRSTKLEDSAMYFCASRTEMYTEAFFGQGTRLTVV.

The chain has TRBV13 and TRBJ2-7; 11 bases are shared with TRBD1. Unmatched junction bases numbered 3, after V lost 1 base and J lost 4 bases. Germline CDR1 PRHDT, CDR2 FYEKMQ (reference sequence). The CDR3 runs to 15 residues. The CDR3 region has the DNA TGTGCCAGCAGCTTAGCCGGGACAGGGGGATACGAGCAGTACTTC. It codes for CASSLAGTGGYEQYF.

This chain uses TRBV2 with TRBJ2-5; 12 bases are a match to TRBD2. CDR3 size: 16 residues. Germline CDR1 reads SNHLY; CDR2 reads FYNNEI. J was trimmed by 0 bases and V by 6 bases; bases with no gene match: 5. Here the CDR3 DNA reads TGTGCCAGCAGCGGAAGGACTAGCGGGAACCAAGAGACCCAGTACTTC. This codes for CASSGRTSGNQETQYF.

This chain joins TRBV9 and TRBJ2-3; 14 bases fit TRBD2. Losses at the gene ends were 3 bases for V and 4 bases for J; bases not matched to a gene: 7. Germline V lookup: CDR1 SGDLS, CDR2 YYNGEE. The CDR3 runs 17 residues. CDR3 amino acids: CASSAGTSGSWADTQYF. CDR3 bases: TGTGCCAGCAGCGCGGGGACTAGCGGGAGTTGGGCAGATACGCAGTATTTT.

J is TRBJ2-5 and V is TRBV7-8, with TRBD2 matching 7 bases. V shed 5 bases and J 5 bases; nucleotides not matched to a gene: 5. Germline V lookup: CDR1 SGHVS, CDR2 FQNEAQ. CDR3 length: 13 amino acids. The CDR3 spells CASSQIGGETQYF. In DNA form, the CDR3 reads TGTGCCAGCAGCCAGATCGGGGGGGAGACCCAGTACTTC.

This chain uses TRBV5-5 with TRBJ1-1; no clear D gene. Trimming left V 2 bases short and J 1 base short, with 6 bases between. CDR3 length: 13 amino acids. Germline CDR1 SGHKS, CDR2 YYEKEE (reference sequence). CDR3 bases: TGTGCCAGCAGCTTTTATCGGAACACTGAAGCTTTCTTT. This gives the protein CASSFYRNTEAFF.

The rearrangement uses TRBV30 and TRBJ1-4; a weak D match, TRBD1 (6 bases). The germline V and J ends were trimmed by 3 bases and 8 bases, with 16 bases remaining between them. The CDR3 sequence is 14 residues long. Germline CDR1 is GTSNPN and CDR2 is SVGIG (reference sequence). CDR3 amino acids: CAWREGGVHEKLFF. For the CDR3, the DNA is TGTGCCTGGAGAGAAGGGGGGGTTCACGAAAAACTGTTTTTT.

This sequence joins TRBV19 and TRBJ2-2; TRBD1 agrees at 7 bases. Germline V gene lookup returns CDR1 LNHDA and CDR2 SQIVND (reference sequence). This CDR3 comprises 15 residues. J was trimmed by 3 bases and V by 1 base; bases with no gene match: 2. CDR3 amino acids: CASSIGQGHTGELFF. The CDR3 coding sequence is TGTGCCAGTAGTATAGGACAGGGACACACCGGGGAGCTGTTTTTT.

This clone was counted between two and nine times. V is TRBV28 and J is TRBJ2-2; maybe TRBD1 (5 bases). Trimming cost V 6 bases and J 3 bases, with 11 bases left between them. This CDR3 has 14 residues. Germline V gene lookup returns CDR1 MDHEN and CDR2 SYDVKM. CDR3 DNA sequence: TGTGCCAGCAGCCCAACAGGAGACACCGGGGAGCTGTTTTTT. It encodes CASSPTGDTGELFF.

V is TRBV5-4 and J is TRBJ2-7; D unclear. V was pared by 2 bases and J by 0 bases, with 3 bases between. The germline V gene has CDR1 SGHNT and CDR2 YYREEE (reference sequence). The CDR3 extends over 12 amino acids. This chain's CDR3 is CASSFSSYEQYF. As DNA, the CDR3 is TGTGCCAGCAGCTTCAGCTCCTACGAGCAGTACTTC.

The chain is built from TRBV7-2 and TRBJ2-7; unclear D gene. Germline V lookup: CDR1 SGHTA, CDR2 FQGNSA. The V end lost 4 bases, the J end lost 7 bases, and 8 bases lay between the germline ends. The CDR3 runs 11 residues. CDR3 sequence reads: CASSYLVEQYF. The CDR3 bases are TGTGCCAGCAGCTATTTAGTAGAGCAGTACTTC.

This clone was counted between two and nine times. The chain recombines TRBV19 with TRBJ2-7; 8 bases align to TRBD2. Unmatched junction bases numbered 11, after V lost 5 bases and J lost 5 bases. Per germline, CDR1 LNHDA and CDR2 SQIVND (reference sequence). This CDR3 spans 15 amino acids. CDR3 in amino acids: CASSGGTRNPHEQYF. The CDR3 coding sequence is TGTGCCAGTAGTGGCGGGACTAGGAATCCCCACGAGCAGTACTTC.

The CDR3 bases are TGTGCCAGTAGTATAGGCGGACTCGCGGGCAATCAGCCCCAGCATTTT. Its protein product is CASSIGGLAGNQPQHF. The chain couples TRBV19 to TRBJ1-5; D gene uncertain. The CDR3 is 16 amino acids. The V end lost 1 base, the J end lost 2 bases, and 12 bases lay between the germline ends. Germline V gives CDR1 LNHDA, CDR2 SQIVND (reference sequence).

Here the CDR3 reads CASSPRDSQETQYF. The DNA of the CDR3 is TGTGCCAGCTCACCCCGGGACAGTCAAGAGACCCAGTACTTC. V and J are TRBV18 and TRBJ2-5; 7 nucleotides match TRBD1. Germline V gives CDR1 KGHSH, CDR2 LQKENI. The CDR3 is 14 amino acids. Unmatched junction bases numbered 3, after V lost 3 bases and J lost 2 bases.

The chain uses TRBV18 and TRBJ2-1; a possible D gene is TRBD1 (5 bases). The CDR3 is 15 amino acids. CDR1 is KGHSH and CDR2 is LQKENI in the germline V gene. V lost 6 bases, J lost 5 bases, and 17 bases lay in between. CDR3 residues: CASSPVAGYHNEQFF. In DNA form, the CDR3 reads TGTGCCAGCTCGCCGGTCGCAGGGTATCACAATGAGCAGTTCTTC.

This chain uses TRBV15 with TRBJ2-1; D not resolved. Deletions cut 3 bases from V and 2 bases from J, with 8 bases between. Germline CDR1 and CDR2: LNHNV and YYDKDF (reference sequence). The CDR3 has 14 amino acids. In DNA, the CDR3 is TGTGCCACCAGCAGGTCCTCCGCCTACAATGAGCAGTTCTTC. This sequence encodes CATSRSSAYNEQFF. Based on the CDR3 plus reference TRBV15 and TRBJ2-1, the full variable domain is DAMVIQNPRYQVTQFGKPVTLSCSQTLNHNVMYWYQQKSSQAPKLLFHYYDKDFNNEADTPDNFQSRRPNTSFCFLDIRSPGLGDTAMYLCATSRSSAYNEQFFGPGTRLTVL.

J is TRBJ2-7 and V is TRBV19; 13 nucleotides line up with TRBD2. Germline CDR1 LNHDA, CDR2 SQIVND (reference sequence). V shed 2 bases and J 4 bases; nucleotides not matched to a gene: 8. The CDR3 length is 17 residues. The CDR3 DNA reads as TGTGCCAGTAGTATAATAGGACTAGCGGGAGTTTCTTACGAGCAGTACTTC. The encoded protein is CASSIIGLAGVSYEQYF.

V usage is TRBV5-6 and J usage is TRBJ2-1; unclear D gene. This CDR3 is 15 amino acids long. V lost 1 base to trimming and J lost 7 bases, with 15 bases between them. CDR1 and CDR2 (germline): SGHDT, YYEEEE. For the CDR3, the DNA is TGTGCCAGCAGCTTGAGGCTAGTATTCAATAATGAGCAGTTCTTC. Protein product: CASSLRLVFNNEQFF.

The J gene is TRBJ2-7, the V gene TRBV11-3; 11 bases are shared with TRBD2. Looked up from germline, CDR1 is SGHNT and CDR2 is YENEEA. Trimming removed 5 bases from V and 3 bases from J; junction bases left unmatched: 6. The CDR3 consists of 15 residues. The CDR3 nucleotides are TGTGCCAGCAGCCCCTTAGCGGGAGGGCGCTACGAGCAGTACTTC. It yields the protein CASSPLAGGRYEQYF.

The chain combines TRBV5-4 with TRBJ1-4; D is unresolved. Germline V gives CDR1 SGHNT, CDR2 YYREEE (reference sequence). The CDR3 is 15 residues long. Trimming left V 2 bases short and J 4 bases short, with 12 bases between. The CDR3 here is CASSFPGSSNEKLFF. For the CDR3, the DNA is TGTGCCAGCAGCTTTCCGGGTTCCAGTAATGAAAAACTGTTTTTT.

CDR3 loop: CASTPGITEAFF. Here the CDR3 DNA reads TGTGCCAGCACCCCAGGGATCACTGAAGCTTTCTTT. V is TRBV28 and J is TRBJ1-1; the D gene is possibly TRBD1 (5 bases). Trimming removed 7 bases from V and 4 bases from J, with 10 bases in between. The CDR3 loop spans 12 amino acids. Germline loops: CDR1 MDHEN, CDR2 SYDVKM.

V gene TRBV5-6 combines with J gene TRBJ2-7, with TRBD2 as a possible D gene (6 bases). The CDR3 consists of 17 residues. CDR1 is SGHDT, CDR2 YYEEEE, per germline. Between the trimmed V and J ends, which lost 1 base and 3 bases, there was a span of 20 bases. The CDR3 region is CASSLNLGGRTNYEQYF. The CDR3 nucleotides are TGTGCCAGCAGCTTGAATCTAGGCGGACGGACTAACTACGAGCAGTACTTC.

The gene calls are TRBV2 and TRBJ1-1; D ambiguous. The CDR3 sequence is 14 residues long. Trimming took 4 bases from V and 0 from J, leaving 9 bases between them. Germline V gene lookup returns CDR1 SNHLY and CDR2 FYNNEI. The CDR3: CASSATELNTEAFF. CDR3 nucleotide sequence: TGTGCCAGCAGTGCTACAGAACTGAACACTGAAGCTTTCTTT.

The rearrangement links TRBV9 to TRBJ2-5; maybe TRBD1 (5 bases). There are 13 residues in the CDR3. V shed 0 bases and J shed 3 bases, with 6 bases lying between them. Germline V gives CDR1 SGDLS, CDR2 YYNGEE. The CDR3 loop reads CASSVGTKETQYF. CDR3 DNA: TGTGCCAGCAGCGTAGGGACAAAAGAGACCCAGTACTTC.

V gene TRBV7-2 combines with J gene TRBJ2-3, with 12 bases that match TRBD2. There are 17 residues in the CDR3. V shed 5 bases, J shed 6 bases, and the junction held 12 bases outside the gene matches. Germline V lookup: CDR1 SGHTA, CDR2 FQGNSA. CDR3 sequence (DNA): TGTGCCAGCAGCCTTACCCTAGCGGGAGGGCCAAGGGATACGCAGTATTTT. This gives the protein CASSLTLAGGPRDTQYF.

The genes are TRBV4-2 and TRBJ2-1; 13 nucleotides match TRBD2. The CDR3 has 19 amino acids. With 1 base clipped from V and 4 bases from J, the junction kept 10 bases outside the gene matches. Germline assignment: CDR1 LGHNA and CDR2 YNFKEQ. CDR3 in amino acids: CASSQGSLLAGGPYNEQFF. CDR3 bases: TGTGCCAGCAGCCAAGGTTCACTACTAGCGGGAGGGCCATACAATGAGCAGTTCTTC.